The 23 T cell receptor beta chains below come from one sample, sequenced in a study of T cell clusters in autoimmune cytopenias. TRB amplification used roughly 250 ng of peripheral blood genomic DNA. Multiplex touch-down PCR amplified TRB using TRB-A and TRB-B pools in one tube. For each CDR3 protein, TCRdb gives one entry from its re-call of the multiplex PCR reads, without DNA. This sample's table has over 7,500 distinct CDR3 sequences. The sequencing input was peripheral blood. All receptors derive from a human donor with an autoimmune cytopenia or autoimmune hepatitis (not recorded which).

This clonotype shows up as medium-sized by frequency. The rearrangement links TRBV6-1 to TRBJ2-2; the D gene TCRdb calls, TRBD1, cannot be checked with no DNA. Germline lookup yields CDR1 MNHNS and CDR2 SASEGT. The CDR3 contains 13 residues. The CDR3 is CASNRDNTGELFF.

This clonotype shows up as medium-sized by frequency. The chain has TRBV19 and TRBJ1-2; TCRdb designates TRBD1, a call that cannot be tested without DNA. From germline, CDR1 is LNHDA and CDR2 SQIVND (reference sequence). The CDR3 is made up of 14 amino acids. CDR3 sequence: CASSENRGNYGYTF.

The chain has TRBV18 and TRBJ1-3; with no DNA, the TCRdb D assignment of TRBD1 cannot be verified. Germline CDR1 reads KGHSH; CDR2 reads LQKENI. The CDR3 covers 16 residues. CDR3 region: CASSPQRTVSGNTIYF. The complete variable domain, with remaining parts taken from reference TRBV18 and TRBJ1-3, reads NAGVMQNPRHLVRRRGQEARLRCSPMKGHSHVYWYRQLPEEGLKFMVYLQKENIIDESGMPKERFSAEFPKEGPSILRIQQVVRGDSAAYFCASSPQRTVSGNTIYFGEGSWLTVV.

This clonotype counts as medium-sized by frequency. The chain uses TRBV6-1 and TRBJ2-3. The CDR3 runs 14 residues. CDR1 and CDR2 from the germline V gene are MNHNS and SASEGT. CDR3 protein: CASSGRAYTDTQYF.

The chain joins TRBV14 to TRBJ1-1. Germline CDR1 SGHDN, CDR2 FVKESK. The length of the CDR3 is 15 residues. CDR3 protein: CASSHLNFGNTEAFF.

The CDR3 loop is CAIKPDRSDTEAFF. The chain combines TRBV19 with TRBJ1-1; TCRdb designates TRBD1, a call that cannot be tested without DNA. Germline lookup yields CDR1 LNHDA and CDR2 SQIVND (reference sequence). The length of the CDR3 is 14 residues.

Considering frequency, this clonotype is medium-sized (0.01 to 0.1%). The rearrangement links TRBV27 to TRBJ1-1; TCRdb names TRBD1, which stays unverified in the absence of DNA. This CDR3 is built from 13 residues. Germline V gene lookup returns CDR1 MNHEY and CDR2 SMNVEV (reference sequence). The chain's CDR3 is CASSWGGGTEAFF.

This clonotype registers medium-sized by frequency. The chain employs TRBV12-3 or TRBV12-4 and TRBJ2-5. CDR3 length: 13 residues. The CDR3 loop reads CASSSAVQETQYF.

Its frequency marks this clonotype as medium-sized (0.01 to 0.1%). V gene TRBV6-1 combines with J gene TRBJ2-3; TCRdb's D gene call, TRBD2, goes unchecked for lack of DNA. The CDR3 runs to 16 residues. Germline V lookup: CDR1 MNHNS, CDR2 SASEGT. CDR3: CASRELAGHSTDTQYF.

Judged by frequency, this clonotype is medium-sized. Here the CDR3 reads CASSPPGIPRDTQYF. The rearrangement joins TRBV18 to TRBJ2-3; TCRdb's D gene call, TRBD1, goes unchecked for lack of DNA. Germline CDR1 and CDR2: KGHSH and LQKENI. This CDR3 is 15 amino acids long.

The chain has TRBV27 and TRBJ1-1. The germline gives CDR1 MNHEY, CDR2 SMNVEV (reference sequence). The CDR3 length is 15 residues. This chain's CDR3 is CASLKRLVGGTEAFF.

In terms of frequency, this clonotype is medium-sized. This chain links TRBV5-7 with TRBJ2-7; the TCRdb call, TRBD1, lacks DNA for checking. TRBV5-7 is an open reading frame, and its role is uncertain. The CDR3 sequence is 13 residues long. CDR3 loop: CASSLLQGGEQYF.

This clonotype shows up as medium-sized by frequency. The rearrangement joins TRBV6-5 to TRBJ2-6; as DNA is missing, the TRBD1 call by TCRdb cannot be tested. Germline CDR1 reads MNHEY; CDR2 reads SVGAGI. CDR3 length equals 18 residues. CDR3 in amino acids: CASTLRGFKTSGANVLTF.

The V call is TRBV12-3 or TRBV12-4, the J call TRBJ1-1. The CDR3 consists of 13 residues. The CDR3 reads CASSLFTNTEAFF.

By frequency, this clonotype registers medium-sized. The V and J genes are TRBV12-3 or TRBV12-4 and TRBJ2-1; the D call from TCRdb, TRBD1, cannot be confirmed without DNA. CDR3 size: 15 residues. The CDR3: CASSDRGVQANEQFF.

Frequency places this clonotype as medium-sized (0.01 to 0.1%). The rearrangement joins TRBV6-5 to TRBJ1-3; TCRdb reports TRBD1, a call that lacks DNA to check it against. Germline values: CDR1 MNHEY, CDR2 SVGAGI. The length of the CDR3 is 12 residues. The CDR3 loop is CASATGGNTIYF.

Judged by frequency, this clonotype is medium-sized. The chain couples TRBV30 to TRBJ2-3; TCRdb's D call of TRBD2 is untestable without DNA. Germline V gene data show CDR1 as GTSNPN and CDR2 as SVGIG (reference sequence). There are 14 residues in the CDR3. The CDR3 loop is CAWRLAGGSDTQYF.

The CDR3: CASSFWTGEDSPLHF. The chain links TRBV7-9 to TRBJ1-6; absent DNA, TCRdb's TRBD1 call cannot be checked. This CDR3 region has 15 residues. The V gene's germline CDR1 is SEHNR and CDR2 FQNEAQ (reference sequence).

This clonotype counts as medium-sized by frequency. This chain connects TRBV30 to TRBJ1-6. Germline CDR1 and CDR2: GTSNPN and SVGIG (reference sequence). The CDR3 is 13 amino acids. The CDR3 loop is CAWTGSFGSPLHF.

The chain couples TRBV7-6 to TRBJ2-1; TCRdb selects TRBD2, and the lack of DNA leaves this call unchecked. The CDR3 consists of 15 residues. The germline CDR1 and CDR2 sequences are SGHVS and FNYEAQ. The CDR3 is CASSEGLAGYNEQFF.

This clonotype shows up as medium-sized by frequency. The J gene is TRBJ1-1, the V gene TRBV15; without DNA, the TCRdb call of TRBD1 cannot be checked. Germline V gives CDR1 LNHNV, CDR2 YYDKDF (reference sequence). The CDR3 covers 15 residues. The CDR3 is CATSTRQGAGTEAFF.

This chain joins TRBV6-5 and TRBJ2-1; TCRdb outputs TRBD1, but without DNA this stays unchecked. The CDR3 sequence is 16 residues long. Germline lookup yields CDR1 MNHEY and CDR2 SVGAGI. The chain's CDR3 is CASSSGGQGAYNEQFF.

This chain joins TRBV24-1 and TRBJ2-3; TCRdb reports TRBD1, a call that lacks DNA to check it against. Germline lookup yields CDR1 KGHDR and CDR2 SFDVKD. There are 13 residues in the CDR3. CDR3 sequence: CATSDRGAETQYF.